This T cell receptor beta chain was captured in a study of blood T cell repertoires in COVID-19. About the study: Italy, Spain and the United States were the sources of the convalescent and acute COVID-19 samples. The cDNA or gDNA used as material had been derived from T cells, B-cell-depleted T cells, or PBMCs.

CDR1 and CDR2 from the germline V gene are SGHAT and FQNNGV. The CDR3 sequence is 16 residues long. V was clipped by 1 base and J by 2 bases; unmatched bases: 5. In Seattle, patients joined the study during active infection and were tracked longitudinally. Per the authors' pipeline: Amplification with reference gene primers provided the estimates of nucleated cell counts. The assay was immunoSEQ multiplex PCR, and TCRdb's table has in-frame clones only and misses some. V and J calls and clone size are given by that table; D and trimming were obtained from the DNA. The data show 300,000 to 450,000 clones, around 87% seen once.

The gene calls are TRBV11-2 and TRBJ2-3; 8 bases agree with TRBD2. Sample: peripheral blood. The receptor comes from an older woman with COVID-19, enrolled during active disease. The CDR3 loop reads CASSLAVSGDTDTQYF. CDR3 sequence (DNA): TGTGCCAGCAGCTTAGCGGTTAGCGGGGACACAGATACGCAGTATTTT.